The rows below give T cell receptor beta chains drawn from one sample of a study of cytomegalovirus exposure and HLA in healthy donors. Assay: immunoSEQ multiplex PCR; the TCRdb copy retains only in-frame clones and omits some. This sample's clone table lists some 110,000 clones. Material: PBMCs. The source of these receptors is a man in his forties or fifties in good health and CMV-seropositive. Each CDR3 is given with its conserved first and last residue. D genes are given only for firm matches.

. TRBJ2-7 TRBV25-1 CASSESEGTGYEQYF TGTGCCAGCAGTGAATCCGAGGGCACGGGCTACGAGCAGTACTTC
. TRBJ1-5 TRBV11-1 CASSFAFDQPQHF TGTGCCAGCAGCTTTGCGTTCGATCAGCCCCAGCATTTT
. TRBJ2-7 TRBV10-3 CAIRAQGDEQYF TGTGCCATCAGGGCACAGGGAGACGAGCAGTACTTC
TRBD2 TRBJ2-3 TRBV2 CASGMTSGTDTQYF TGTGCCAGCGGAATGACTAGCGGCACAGATACGCAGTATTTT
. TRBJ2-7 TRBV6-5 CASSYDSNLFSYEQYF TGTGCCAGCAGTTACGACAGCAACTTATTCTCCTACGAGCAGTACTTC
. TRBJ1-5 TRBV27 CASSFQGKGNQPQHF TGTGCCAGCAGTTTCCAGGGGAAGGGGAATCAGCCCCAGCATTTT
. TRBJ2-7 TRBV7-2 CASSPTEAREQYF TGTGCCAGCAGCCCCACTGAGGCTCGGGAGCAGTACTTC
TRBD1 TRBJ1-2 TRBV7-9 CASSLVAGGGYTF TGTGCCAGCAGCTTAGTGGCAGGGGGCGGCTACACCTTC
. TRBJ2-3 TRBV2 CASSGLGWTDTQYF TGTGCCAGCAGTGGACTAGGTTGGACAGATACGCAGTATTTT
. TRBJ1-1 TRBV19 CASSIRRYTEAFF TGTGCCAGTAGTATAAGGAGATACACTGAAGCTTTCTTT
. TRBJ1-2 TRBV6-5 CASSFDGEGYTF TGTGCCAGCAGTTTTGATGGGGAGGGCTACACCTTC
. TRBJ1-1 TRBV29-1 CSVVVRGSAEAFF TGCAGCGTTGTTGTCCGGGGTAGTGCTGAAGCTTTCTTT
TRBD1 TRBJ2-7 TRBV11-2 CASGTGTYEQYF TGTGCCAGTGGGACAGGGACCTACGAGCAGTACTTC
. TRBJ2-7 TRBV5-1 CASSSTSYGEQYF TGCGCCAGCAGCTCTACTAGTTACGGCGAGCAGTACTTC
. TRBJ1-1 TRBV29-1 CSVLRTSTEAFF TGCAGCGTTCTCCGGACTTCGACTGAAGCTTTCTTT
TRBD1 TRBJ1-1 TRBV5-1 CASSSGRTGEAFF TGCGCCAGCAGTTCAGGAAGGACAGGGGAAGCTTTCTTT
. TRBJ2-7 TRBV6-5 CASSYSRGYEQYF TGTGCCAGCAGTTACTCTAGGGGCTACGAGCAGTACTTC
TRBD1 TRBJ1-2 TRBV7-9 CASSSQTGTGGGYTF TGTGCCAGCAGCTCCCAGACCGGGACAGGGGGTGGCTACACCTTC
. TRBJ1-2 TRBV19 CASSIEQDSSNYGYTF TGTGCCAGTAGTATAGAGCAGGACAGCTCTAACTATGGCTACACCTTC
. TRBJ1-4 TRBV7-2 CASSLEAGRRGEKLFF TGTGCCAGCAGCTTAGAGGCGGGGAGACGGGGTGAAAAACTGTTTTTT
TRBD2 TRBJ2-1 TRBV10-1 CASSHQTSGRSGNEQFF TGCGCCAGCAGTCACCAGACTAGCGGGAGATCGGGGAATGAGCAGTTCTTC
TRBD2 TRBJ2-7 TRBV5-4 CASSLSSGSMYEQYF TGTGCCAGCAGCCTTTCTAGCGGGAGTATGTACGAGCAGTACTTC
. TRBJ2-7 TRBV6-5 CASSYSKTLAYEQYF TGTGCCAGCAGTTACTCGAAGACTCTAGCCTACGAGCAGTACTTC
TRBD1 TRBJ1-5 TRBV6-1 CASSVGQGLSSNQPQHF TGTGCCAGCAGTGTGGGACAGGGACTTTCTAGCAATCAGCCCCAGCATTTT
. TRBJ2-3 TRBV19 CASSTQGSDTQYF TGTGCCAGTAGTACTCAGGGGTCAGATACGCAGTATTTT
. TRBJ1-1 TRBV14 CASSHPLGQPWTEAFF TGTGCCAGCAGCCACCCATTAGGACAGCCGTGGACTGAAGCTTTCTTT
TRBD1 TRBJ2-1 TRBV18 CASSPGLRGQRNEQFF TGTGCCAGCTCACCTGGGCTCCGGGGACAGCGAAATGAGCAGTTCTTC
. TRBJ2-2 TRBV5-1 CASSLLRTGELFF TGCGCCAGCAGCCTCCTGAGGACCGGGGAGCTGTTTTTT
TRBD1 TRBJ1-1 TRBV28 CASSSAGTDKMAFF TGTGCCAGCAGTTCAGCCGGGACAGATAAAATGGCTTTCTTT
. TRBJ2-7 TRBV25-1 CATRLADYEQYF TGTGCCACCAGGTTGGCCGACTACGAGCAGTACTTC
TRBD2 TRBJ2-1 TRBV28 CASSPGLAGGTYNEQFF TGTGCCAGCAGCCCGGGACTAGCGGGAGGCACCTACAATGAGCAGTTCTTC
TRBD2 TRBJ2-3 TRBV27 CASSLETSGHGADTQYF TGTGCCAGCAGTTTAGAGACTAGCGGGCATGGTGCAGATACGCAGTATTTT
TRBD1 TRBJ1-1 TRBV6-5 CASSYSKPTGDEAFF TGTGCCAGCAGTTACTCAAAACCGACAGGGGACGAAGCTTTCTTT
. TRBJ1-1 TRBV18 CASSPQGGTEAFF TGTGCCAGCTCACCACAGGGAGGCACTGAAGCTTTCTTT
TRBD1 TRBJ2-7 TRBV19 CASSTGTGYEQYF TGTGCCAGTAGTACCGGGACAGGCTACGAGCAGTACTTC
TRBD2 TRBJ2-7 TRBV7-9 CASSFSGALSYEQYF TGTGCCAGCAGCTTTAGCGGGGCCCTCTCCTACGAGCAGTACTTC
TRBD2 TRBJ2-3 TRBV5-4 CASSYLGGGRTDTQYF TGTGCCAGCAGCTATCTGGGGGGAGGGAGAACAGATACGCAGTATTTT
. TRBJ2-1 TRBV10-2 CASSESIAGSAYNEQFF TGCGCCAGCAGTGAGTCGATTGCCGGGAGTGCCTACAATGAGCAGTTCTTC
. TRBJ1-2 TRBV28 CASSGGVRITF TGTGCCAGCAGTGGGGGGGTACGGATCACCTTC
TRBD1 TRBJ2-2 TRBV5-1 CASSLFTGGIGELFF TGCGCCAGCAGCTTGTTTACAGGGGGCATCGGGGAGCTGTTTTTT
TRBD2 TRBJ2-1 TRBV10-3 CAITGTSGSTYNEQLF TGTGCCATCACTGGGACTAGCGGGAGTACCTACAATGAGCAGCTCTTC
. TRBJ2-7 TRBV21-1 CASSKASGTGYYEQYF TGTGCCAGCAGCAAAGCTTCCGGGACAGGATACTACGAGCAGTACTTC
TRBD1 TRBJ2-1 TRBV5-1 CASSSPLQGPNEQFF TGCGCCAGCAGCTCCCCATTACAGGGGCCCAATGAGCAGTTCTTC
TRBD2 TRBJ2-1 TRBV9 CASSVVGGSSYNEQFF TGTGCCAGCAGCGTAGTGGGCGGGAGCTCCTACAATGAGCAGTTCTTC